This T cell receptor beta chain was found in a study of brain T cells in children with intractable seizures. Notes on this clone: Its antigen is unknown.

Measured with immunoSEQ multiplex PCR; TCRdb has only the in-frame clones, and not every one. The top ten hold under 7% of the sample, which has under 400,000 clones, nearly 95% seen once. CDR1 and CDR2 from the germline V gene are LNHDA and SQIVND (reference sequence). Trimming removed 3 bases at V and 7 bases at J, with 28 bases between. CDR3 length: 19 residues. Overall study results and limits: Patients' HCMV serostatus was unknown; virus specificity rests on CDR3 similarity alone.

Time point defined: blood from clinic visit 5 months post-surgery; TSC patient then seizure free. The sequenced cases were selected for having the highest brain T cell transcript signatures. The gene calls are TRBV19 and TRBJ2-4; tentative D call: TRBD2 (5 bases). The receptor was derived from a boy under three years old with tuberous sclerosis and intractable seizures. Sequences were derived from peripheral blood, sampled roughly 5 months after surgery. CDR3 bases: TGTGCCAGTAGTATCTTTGGTGGGGTTGGGGAGTCAGCCATGAACATTCAGTACTTC. The encoded protein is CASSIFGGVGESAMNIQYF.